This T cell receptor (beta chain) originates from a study of CD8 T cells in ankylosing spondylitis. General observations from the study: Matched ankylosing spondylitis synovial fluid reportedly showed significant enrichment of disease-linked clones. Ankylosing spondylitis blood appeared to carry a characteristic TCR beta motif of fewer than 10 highly homologous variants. A subset of motif variants has previously been described in the synovial fluid and blood of reactive arthritis. Disease-linked clones were CD8+ and relatively rare in peripheral blood.

There are 14 residues in the CDR3. Germline values: CDR1 SEHNR, CDR2 FQNEAQ (reference sequence). V shed 6 bases and J shed 7 bases, with 16 bases lying between them. Worth noting for this clonotype: Its target is not known.

One entry per CDR3 protein results from TCRdb running MiXCR on the 5' RACE reads. This sample carries 670,000 or so distinct CDR3 sequences, around 20% of them seen once, and the ten largest clones take under 20%. The V and J genes are TRBV7-9 and TRBJ2-1; D is ambiguous. This receptor was identified in a male donor with ankylosing spondylitis. Sequencing used blood, either unsorted or a sorted T cell fraction (not recorded which). The CDR3 DNA is TGTGCCAGCAGTGAGGTTGGTTTGTGGAATGAGCAGTTCTTC. It translates to CASSEVGLWNEQFF.